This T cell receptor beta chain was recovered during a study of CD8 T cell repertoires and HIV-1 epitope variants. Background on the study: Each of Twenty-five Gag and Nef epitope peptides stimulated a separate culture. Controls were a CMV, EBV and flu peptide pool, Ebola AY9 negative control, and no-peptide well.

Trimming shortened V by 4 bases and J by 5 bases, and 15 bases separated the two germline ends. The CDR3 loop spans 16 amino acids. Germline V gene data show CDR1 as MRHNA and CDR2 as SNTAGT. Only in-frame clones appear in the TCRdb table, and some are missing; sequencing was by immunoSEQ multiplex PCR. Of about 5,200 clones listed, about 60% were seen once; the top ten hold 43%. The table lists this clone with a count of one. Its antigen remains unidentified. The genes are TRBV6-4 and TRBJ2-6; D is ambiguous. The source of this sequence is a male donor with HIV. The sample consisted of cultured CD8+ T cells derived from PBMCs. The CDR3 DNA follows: TGTGCCAGCAGTGTCCCGGACCGGCCTTGGGCCAACGTCCTGACTTTC. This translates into CASSVPDRPWANVLTF.